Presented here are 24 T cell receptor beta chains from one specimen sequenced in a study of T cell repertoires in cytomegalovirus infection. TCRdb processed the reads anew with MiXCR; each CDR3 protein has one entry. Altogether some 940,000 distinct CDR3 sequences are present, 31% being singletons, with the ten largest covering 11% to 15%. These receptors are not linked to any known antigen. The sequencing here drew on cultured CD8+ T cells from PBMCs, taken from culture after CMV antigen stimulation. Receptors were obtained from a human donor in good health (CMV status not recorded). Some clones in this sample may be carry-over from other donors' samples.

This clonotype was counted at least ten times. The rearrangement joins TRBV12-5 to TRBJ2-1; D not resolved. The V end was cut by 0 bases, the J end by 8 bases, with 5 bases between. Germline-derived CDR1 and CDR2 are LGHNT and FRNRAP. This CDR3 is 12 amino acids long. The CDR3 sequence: CASGLVPDEQFF. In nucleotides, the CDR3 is TGTGCTAGTGGTTTGGTACCCGATGAGCAGTTCTTC.

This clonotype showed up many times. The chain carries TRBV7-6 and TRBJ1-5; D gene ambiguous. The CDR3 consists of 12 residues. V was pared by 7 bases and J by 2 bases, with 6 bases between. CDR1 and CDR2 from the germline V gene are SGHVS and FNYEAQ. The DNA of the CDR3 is TGTGCCAGCACCCTTGGCAATCAGCCCCAGCATTTT. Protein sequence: CASTLGNQPQHF.

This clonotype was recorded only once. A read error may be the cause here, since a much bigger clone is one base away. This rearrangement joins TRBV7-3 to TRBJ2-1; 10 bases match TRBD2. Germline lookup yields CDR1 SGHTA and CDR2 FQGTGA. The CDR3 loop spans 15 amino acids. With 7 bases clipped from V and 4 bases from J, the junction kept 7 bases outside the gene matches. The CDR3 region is CASNKAGGPYNEQFF. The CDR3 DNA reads TGTGCCAGCAATAAAGCGGGGGGGCCTTACAATGAGCAGTTCTTC.

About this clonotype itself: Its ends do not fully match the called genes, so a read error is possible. The CDR3 sequence is CVSIWPGTGSGRGTEAFF. The CDR3 DNA sequence: TGTGTCAGCATATGGCCGGGGACCGGTTCTGGCCGGGGCACTGAAGCTTTCTTT. The V and J genes are TRBV6-6 and TRBJ1-1; tentative D call: TRBD1 (5 bases). The CDR3 totals 18 residues. Germline values: CDR1 MNHNY, CDR2 SVGAGI (reference sequence).

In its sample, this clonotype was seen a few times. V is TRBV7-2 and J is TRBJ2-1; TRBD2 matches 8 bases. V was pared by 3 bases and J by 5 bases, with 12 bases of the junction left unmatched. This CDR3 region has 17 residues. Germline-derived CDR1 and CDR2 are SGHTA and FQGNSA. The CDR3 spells CASSFGLLAGGNNEQFF. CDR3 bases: TGTGCCAGCAGCTTTGGGCTCCTAGCGGGCGGGAACAATGAGCAGTTCTTC.

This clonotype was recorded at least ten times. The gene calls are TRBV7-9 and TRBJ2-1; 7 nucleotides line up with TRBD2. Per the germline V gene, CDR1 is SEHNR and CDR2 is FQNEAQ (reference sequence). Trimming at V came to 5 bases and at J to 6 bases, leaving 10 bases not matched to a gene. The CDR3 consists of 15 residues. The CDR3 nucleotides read TGTGCCAGCAGCCCAGACAGCGGGGTCCTCAATGAGCAGTTCTTC. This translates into CASSPDSGVLNEQFF. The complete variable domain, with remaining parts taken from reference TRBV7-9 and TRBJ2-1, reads DTGVSQNPRHKITKRGQNVTFRCDPISEHNRLYWYRQTLGQGPEFLTYFQNEAQLEKSRLLSDRFSAERPKGSFSTLEIQRTEQGDSAMYLCASSPDSGVLNEQFFGPGTRLTVL.

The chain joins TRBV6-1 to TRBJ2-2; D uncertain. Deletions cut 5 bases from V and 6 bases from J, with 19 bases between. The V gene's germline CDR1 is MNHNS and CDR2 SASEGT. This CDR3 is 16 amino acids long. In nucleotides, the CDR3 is TGTGCCAGCAGTTCCCTCCTGAAGCCGGGCCCCGGGGAGCTGTTTTTT. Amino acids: CASSSLLKPGPGELFF.

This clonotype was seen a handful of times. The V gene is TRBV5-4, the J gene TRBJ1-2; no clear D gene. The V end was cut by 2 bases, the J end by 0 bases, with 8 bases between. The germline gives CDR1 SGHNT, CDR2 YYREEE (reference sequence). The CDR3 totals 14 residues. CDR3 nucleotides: TGTGCCAGCAGCTTCTCCTACTCTAACTATGGCTACACCTTC. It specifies CASSFSYSNYGYTF.

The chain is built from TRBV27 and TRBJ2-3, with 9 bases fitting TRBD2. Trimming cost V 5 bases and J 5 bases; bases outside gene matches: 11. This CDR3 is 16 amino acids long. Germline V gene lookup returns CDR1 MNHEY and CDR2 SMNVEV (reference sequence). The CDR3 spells CASSPPGAGGQDTQYF. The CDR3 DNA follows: TGTGCCAGCAGTCCTCCCGGGGCGGGGGGGCAAGATACGCAGTATTTT.

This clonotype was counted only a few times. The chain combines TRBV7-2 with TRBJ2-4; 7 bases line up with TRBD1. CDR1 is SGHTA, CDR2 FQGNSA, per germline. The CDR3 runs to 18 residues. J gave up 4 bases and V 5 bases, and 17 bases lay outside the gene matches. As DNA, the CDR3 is TGTGCCAGCAGCCCTAGGGGGCGGGCGGCGGACGCAAAAAACATTCAGTACTTC. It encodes CASSPRGRAADAKNIQYF.

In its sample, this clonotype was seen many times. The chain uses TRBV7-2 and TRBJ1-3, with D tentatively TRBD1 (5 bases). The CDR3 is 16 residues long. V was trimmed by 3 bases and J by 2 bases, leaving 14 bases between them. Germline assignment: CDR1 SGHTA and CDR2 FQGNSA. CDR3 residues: CASSLKLWGPGNTIYF. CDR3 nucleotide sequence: TGTGCCAGCAGCTTGAAACTGTGGGGCCCTGGAAACACCATATATTTT.

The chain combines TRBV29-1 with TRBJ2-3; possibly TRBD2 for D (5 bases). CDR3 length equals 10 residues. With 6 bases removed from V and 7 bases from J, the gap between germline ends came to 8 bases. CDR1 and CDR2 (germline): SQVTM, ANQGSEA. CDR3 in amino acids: CSVGGYTQYF. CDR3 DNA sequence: TGCAGCGTAGGAGGTTATACGCAGTATTTT.

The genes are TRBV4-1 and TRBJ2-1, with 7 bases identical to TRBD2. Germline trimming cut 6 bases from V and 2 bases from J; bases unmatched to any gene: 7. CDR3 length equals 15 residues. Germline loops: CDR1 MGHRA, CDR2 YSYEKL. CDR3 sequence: CASRAAGFTYNEQFF. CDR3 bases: TGCGCCAGCAGGGCAGCGGGGTTCACCTACAATGAGCAGTTCTTC.

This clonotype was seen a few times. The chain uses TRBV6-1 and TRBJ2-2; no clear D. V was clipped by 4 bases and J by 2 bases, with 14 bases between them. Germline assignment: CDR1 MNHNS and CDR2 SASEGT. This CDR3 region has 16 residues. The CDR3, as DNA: TGTGCCAGCAGTGTTAAGGTATTGGACAACACCGGGGAGCTGTTTTTT. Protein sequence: CASSVKVLDNTGELFF.

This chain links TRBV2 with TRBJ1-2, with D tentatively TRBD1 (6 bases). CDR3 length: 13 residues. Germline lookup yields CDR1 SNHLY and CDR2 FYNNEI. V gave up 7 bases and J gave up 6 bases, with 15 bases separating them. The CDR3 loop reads CASNREGMDGYTF. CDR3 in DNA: TGTGCCAGCAACAGGGAGGGGATGGATGGCTACACCTTC. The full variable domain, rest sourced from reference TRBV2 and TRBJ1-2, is EPEVTQTPSHQVTQMGQEVILRCVPISNHLYFYWYRQILGQKVEFLVSFYNNEISEKSEIFDDQFSVERPDGSNFTLKIRSTKLEDSAMYFCASNREGMDGYTFGSGTRLTVV.

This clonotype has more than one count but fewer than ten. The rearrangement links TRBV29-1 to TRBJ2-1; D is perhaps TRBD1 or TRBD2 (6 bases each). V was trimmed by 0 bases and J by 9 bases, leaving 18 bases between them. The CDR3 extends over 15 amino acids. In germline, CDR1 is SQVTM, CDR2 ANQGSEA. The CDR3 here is CSVEDIQGKGGEQFF. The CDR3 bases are TGCAGCGTTGAAGATATCCAGGGAAAGGGGGGTGAGCAGTTCTTC.

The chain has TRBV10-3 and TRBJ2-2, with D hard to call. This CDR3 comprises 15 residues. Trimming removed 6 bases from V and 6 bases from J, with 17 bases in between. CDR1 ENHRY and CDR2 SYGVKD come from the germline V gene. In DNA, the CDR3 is TGTGCCATCAGAACGGATATGAATTTCCCCGGGGAGCTGTTTTTT. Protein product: CAIRTDMNFPGELFF.

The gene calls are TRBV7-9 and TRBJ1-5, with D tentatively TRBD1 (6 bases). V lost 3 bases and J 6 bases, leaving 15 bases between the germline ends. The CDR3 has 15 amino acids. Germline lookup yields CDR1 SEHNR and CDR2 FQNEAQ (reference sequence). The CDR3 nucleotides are TGTGCCAGCAGCTTCGGGGGCCCGGGGGGTCAGCCCCAGCATTTT. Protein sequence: CASSFGGPGGQPQHF.

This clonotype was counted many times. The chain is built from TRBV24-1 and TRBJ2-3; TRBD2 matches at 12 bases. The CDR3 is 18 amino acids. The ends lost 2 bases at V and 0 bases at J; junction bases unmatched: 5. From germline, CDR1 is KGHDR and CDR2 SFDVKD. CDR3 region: CATSDSRLAGESTDTQYF. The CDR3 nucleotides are TGTGCCACCAGTGATTCGAGACTAGCGGGGGAGAGCACAGATACGCAGTATTTT.

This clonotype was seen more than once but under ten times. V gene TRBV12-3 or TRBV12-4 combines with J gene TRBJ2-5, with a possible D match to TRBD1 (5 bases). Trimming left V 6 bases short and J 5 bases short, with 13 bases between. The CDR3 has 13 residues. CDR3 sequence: CASRAGLEETQYF. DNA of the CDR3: TGTGCCAGCAGAGCAGGGCTCGAGGAGACCCAGTACTTC.

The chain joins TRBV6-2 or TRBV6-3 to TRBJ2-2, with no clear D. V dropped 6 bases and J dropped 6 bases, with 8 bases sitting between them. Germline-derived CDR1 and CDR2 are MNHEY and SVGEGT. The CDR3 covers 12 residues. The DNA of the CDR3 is TGTGCCAGCAGGGTTAGGTCCGGGGAGCTGTTTTTT. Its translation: CASRVRSGELFF.

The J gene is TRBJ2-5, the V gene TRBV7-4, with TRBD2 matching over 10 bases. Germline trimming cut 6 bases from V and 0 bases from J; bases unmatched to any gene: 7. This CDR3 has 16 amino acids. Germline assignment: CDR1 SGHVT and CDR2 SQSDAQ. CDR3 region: CASSPTSGLYQETQYF. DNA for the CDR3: TGTGCCAGCAGTCCGACTAGCGGGTTGTACCAAGAGACCCAGTACTTC.

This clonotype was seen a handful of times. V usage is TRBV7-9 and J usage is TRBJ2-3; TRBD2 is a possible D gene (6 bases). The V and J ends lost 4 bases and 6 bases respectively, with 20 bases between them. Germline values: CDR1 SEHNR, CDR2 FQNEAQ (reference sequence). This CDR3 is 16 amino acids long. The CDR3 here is CASSSWGVQGLDTQYF. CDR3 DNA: TGTGCCAGCAGCTCGTGGGGGGTTCAGGGATTGGATACGCAGTATTTT.

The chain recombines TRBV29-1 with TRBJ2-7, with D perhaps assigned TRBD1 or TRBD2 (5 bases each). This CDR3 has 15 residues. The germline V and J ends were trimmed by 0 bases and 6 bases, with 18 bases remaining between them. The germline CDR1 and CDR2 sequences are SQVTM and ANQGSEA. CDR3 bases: TGCAGCGTTGAAGATCTCAGGTCACCGAGGGGCGAGCAGTACTTC. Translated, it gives CSVEDLRSPRGEQYF.